These 15 T cell receptor beta chains came from one sample sequenced in a study of blood T cell repertoires in COVID-19. The repertoire was sequenced with immunoSEQ multiplex PCR; TCRdb's copy has only in-frame clones and lacks some. The data show 270,000 or so clones, around 84% seen once. Sequenced: PBMCs or T cells enriched from blood (not recorded which). The source of these receptors is a woman aged 50 to 60 who had been exposed to COVID-19.

The chain uses TRBV4-3 and TRBJ1-1; no firm D call. Germline V CDR1 and CDR2: LGHNA, YSLEER. The CDR3 consists of 15 residues. Trimming cost V 0 bases and J 0 bases, with 8 bases left between them. The CDR3 loop is CASSQEIFLNTEAFF. In DNA form, the CDR3 reads TGCGCCAGCAGCCAAGAAATATTCCTGAACACTGAAGCTTTCTTT.

The V and J genes are TRBV5-1 and TRBJ1-1; D gene ambiguous. Trimming cost V 0 bases and J 6 bases, with 9 bases left between them. This CDR3 spans 13 amino acids. CDR1 SGHRS and CDR2 YFSETQ come from the germline V gene. The CDR3 loop reads CASSLDFLAEAFF. The CDR3 DNA sequence: TGCGCCAGCAGCTTGGACTTCCTCGCTGAAGCTTTCTTT. The full variable domain, completed using reference TRBV5-1 and TRBJ1-1, is KAGVTQTPRYLIKTRGQQVTLSCSPISGHRSVSWYQQTPGQGLQFLFEYFSETQRNKGNFPGRFSGRQFSNSRSEMNVSTLELGDSALYLCASSLDFLAEAFFGQGTRLTVV.

This clone appeared many times. The chain links TRBV4-2 to TRBJ2-7; TRBD2 aligns across 7 bases. This CDR3 contains 16 residues. Trimming cost V 0 bases and J 0 bases; bases outside gene matches: 5. Per germline, CDR1 LGHNA and CDR2 YNFKEQ. The CDR3 loop reads CASSQEGGDASYEQYF. The CDR3 DNA is TGTGCCAGCAGCCAAGAGGGGGGGGACGCCTCCTACGAGCAGTACTTC.

The gene calls are TRBV27 and TRBJ1-2, with 9 bases that match TRBD1. V lost 5 bases to trimming and J lost 11 bases; unmatched junction nucleotides: 12. The CDR3 totals 14 residues. Germline CDR1 MNHEY, CDR2 SMNVEV (reference sequence). The CDR3 loop reads CASSASPGQGRYTF. The CDR3 DNA is TGTGCCAGCAGTGCCTCACCGGGACAGGGCCGTTACACCTTC.

The CDR3 DNA reads TGTGCCAGCAGCTTAGCGGGGGGGCACACAGATACGCAGTATTTT. As protein: CASSLAGGHTDTQYF. The J gene is TRBJ2-3, the V gene TRBV7-3, with TRBD2 matching over 9 bases. CDR3 length: 15 amino acids. Per the germline V gene, CDR1 is SGHTA and CDR2 is FQGTGA. V shed 2 bases and J 2 bases; nucleotides not matched to a gene: 2.

The rearrangement uses TRBV7-2 and TRBJ2-7, with 10 bases fitting TRBD1. Looked up from germline, CDR1 is SGHTA and CDR2 is FQGNSA. The CDR3 spans 16 residues. Trimming cost V 5 bases and J 3 bases; bases outside gene matches: 10. The CDR3 coding sequence is TGTGCCAGCAGCCCCAGGGGCCGGACAGGGGGCTACGAGCAGTACTTC. Translated, it gives CASSPRGRTGGYEQYF.

J is TRBJ2-7 and V is TRBV14; possible D gene TRBD2, 6 bases. This CDR3 contains 13 residues. CDR1 SGHDN and CDR2 FVKESK come from the germline V gene. V dropped 11 bases and J dropped 8 bases, with 22 bases sitting between them. CDR3: CAGSARRANQQYF. CDR3 DNA: TGTGCCGGCTCCGCCAGGAGGGCAAACCAGCAGTACTTC.

The genes are TRBV14 and TRBJ2-7; D may be TRBD1 (5 bases). V was pared by 5 bases and J by 5 bases, with 10 bases between. The germline CDR1 and CDR2 sequences are SGHDN and FVKESK. The CDR3 totals 12 residues. CDR3 coding DNA: TGTGCCAGCAGCTACAACAGGAACGAGCAGTACTTC. Translating gives CASSYNRNEQYF. Variable domain in full (rest from reference TRBV14 and TRBJ2-7): EAGVTQFPSHSVIEKGQTVTLRCDPISGHDNLYWYRRVMGKEIKFLLHFVKESKQDESGMPNNRFLAERTGGTYSTLKVQPAELEDSGVYFCASSYNRNEQYFGPGTRLTVT.

The chain couples TRBV7-8 to TRBJ1-1, with D possibly TRBD1 on 5 matching bases. There are 13 residues in the CDR3. CDR1 is SGHVS, CDR2 FQNEAQ, per germline. Trimming left V 4 bases short and J 8 bases short, with 14 bases between. The DNA of the CDR3 is TGTGCCAGCAGCTCAGAGCAGACAGCAGAAGCTTTCTTT. Translated: CASSSEQTAEAFF. The variable domain in full, with the rest retrieved from reference TRBV7-8 and TRBJ1-1, is GAGVSQSPRYKVAKRGQDVALRCDPISGHVSLFWYQQALGQGPEFLTYFQNEAQLDKSGLPSDRFFAERPEGSVSTLKIQRTQQEDSAVYLCASSSEQTAEAFFGQGTRLTVV.

The genes are TRBV5-4 and TRBJ1-1; 8 bases map to TRBD1. This CDR3 has 15 residues. The germline gives CDR1 SGHNT, CDR2 YYREEE (reference sequence). V shed 4 bases and J 3 bases; nucleotides not matched to a gene: 8. CDR3 loop: CASSPAGTGYTEAFF. The CDR3 nucleotides are TGTGCCAGCAGCCCAGCCGGGACAGGATACACTGAAGCTTTCTTT.

V and J are TRBV5-1 and TRBJ1-2; D gene ambiguous. Deletions cut 4 bases from V and 2 bases from J, with 18 bases between. The CDR3 runs 16 residues. Per the germline V gene, CDR1 is SGHRS and CDR2 is YFSETQ. The CDR3 coding sequence is TGCGCCAGCAGCCCCGTGCCGGGTTCTGCAAACTATGGCTACACCTTC. Amino acids: CASSPVPGSANYGYTF.

The rearrangement uses TRBV6-5 and TRBJ1-6; no definite D call. The CDR3 has 13 residues. Germline loops: CDR1 MNHEY, CDR2 SVGAGI. Trimming pared 6 bases from V and 12 bases from J, leaving 15 bases between. The CDR3 sequence is CASRNGNLLPLHF. CDR3 in DNA: TGTGCCAGCAGAAACGGGAACTTACTACCCCTCCACTTT.

The chain links TRBV6-6 to TRBJ1-1; possibly TRBD1 for D (6 bases). Germline values: CDR1 MNHNY, CDR2 SVGAGI (reference sequence). This CDR3 contains 16 residues. Trimming stripped 2 bases from V and 10 bases from J, with 23 bases between. The DNA for the CDR3 is TGTGCCAGCAGTTACGATTTTGGACCTTCGCTGACAGGAGCTTTCTTT. It codes for CASSYDFGPSLTGAFF.

The genes are TRBV14 and TRBJ2-7, with D unresolved. The V and J ends lost 3 bases and 6 bases respectively, with 15 bases between them. The CDR3 runs 14 residues. The germline V gene has CDR1 SGHDN and CDR2 FVKESK. CDR3 DNA: TGTGCCAGCAGCCAGACCCATCCTAGATCCGAGCAGTACTTC. Translating gives CASSQTHPRSEQYF.

The V gene is TRBV2, the J gene TRBJ2-1; 8 positions match TRBD1. CDR1 is SNHLY, CDR2 FYNNEI, per germline. CDR3 length equals 13 residues. V was clipped by 9 bases and J by 5 bases; unmatched bases: 6. CDR3 bases: TGTGCCAGTAAACAGGGGGTGGACAATGAGCAGTTCTTC. This gives the protein CASKQGVDNEQFF.